This passage covers 28 T cell receptor beta chains from one sample sequenced in a study of glioma-infiltrating T cells. TCR alpha and beta CDR3 regions were amplified from RNA using iRepertoire nested multiplex PCR. One entry per CDR3 protein results from TCRdb running MiXCR on the multiplex PCR reads. The sample has 90,000 or so distinct CDR3 sequences; 35% to 50% are singletons. Sequencing was done on a sample of glioma tissue, nonneoplastic brain tissue, or PBMCs (not recorded which). These receptors all come from a human donor with low-grade glioma or glioblastoma, undergoing nonglioma brain surgery, or in good health (not recorded which).

This clonotype was detected many times. The chain carries TRBV6-1 and TRBJ1-1, with 11 bases that match TRBD1. Looked up from germline, CDR1 is MNHNS and CDR2 is SASEGT. The CDR3 length is 13 residues. The V and J ends lost 5 bases and 8 bases, in that order; junction bases with no gene match: 4. CDR3 in amino acids: CASSSRTGGEAFF. CDR3 nucleotide sequence: TGTGCCAGCAGTTCAAGGACAGGGGGCGAAGCTTTCTTT.

Worth noting for this clonotype: The junction shows a germline mismatch at one end, possibly a read error. This chain uses TRBV4-1 with TRBJ1-5; D may be TRBD1 (6 bases). Germline CDR1 is MGHRA and CDR2 is YSYEKL. This CDR3 is built from 14 residues. CDR3 DNA: TGTGCCAGCAGCTTAGGGGGAAGCAATCAGCCCAAGCATTTT. Encoded protein: CASSLGGSNQPKHF.

This clonotype was recorded a few times. V gene TRBV29-1 combines with J gene TRBJ2-7; 7 bases agree with TRBD2. Germline assignment: CDR1 SQVTM and CDR2 ANQGSEA. CDR3 size: 13 residues. The junction had 3 bases not matched to a gene; V was cut back by 4 bases and J by 0 bases. The CDR3 bases are TGCAGCGTTGTTGGCGGGAGCTCCTACGAGCAGTACTTC. This gives the protein CSVVGGSSYEQYF.

This clonotype was seen many times. The rearrangement joins TRBV20-1 to TRBJ2-5, with 8 bases matching TRBD1. Germline V gene data show CDR1 as DFQATT and CDR2 as SNEGSKA (reference sequence). CDR3 length: 13 amino acids. V lost 4 bases to trimming and J lost 5 bases; unmatched junction nucleotides: 6. Here the CDR3 reads CSATQGALETQYF. For the CDR3, the DNA is TGCAGTGCTACGCAGGGGGCTTTGGAGACCCAGTACTTC.

On this clonotype itself: A much larger clone is a single base away; this may be a read error. The chain couples TRBV13 to TRBJ2-7; TRBD2 aligns across 7 bases. The better agreement between TRBJ2-5 and the DNA end casts doubt on the J call. This CDR3 region has 13 residues. Germline V lookup: CDR1 PRHDT, CDR2 FYEKMQ (reference sequence). CDR3 residues: CASSRGRAKTQYF. CDR3 bases: TGTGCCAGCAGCCGCGGGAGAGCCAAGACCCAGTACTTC.

The CDR3 sequence is CSADPRQGIYEQYF. CDR3 DNA sequence: TGCAGTGCCGATCCGAGACAGGGGATCTACGAGCAGTACTTC. The chain recombines TRBV20-1 with TRBJ2-7; TRBD1 agrees at 8 bases. The junction had 10 bases not matched to a gene; V was cut back by 6 bases and J by 3 bases. From germline, CDR1 is DFQATT and CDR2 SNEGSKA (reference sequence). CDR3 length: 14 residues.

This clonotype was observed at least ten times. V and J are TRBV20-1 and TRBJ2-1; D possibly matches TRBD1 or TRBD2 (5 bases each). This CDR3 has 16 residues. With 0 bases removed from V and 4 bases from J, the gap between germline ends came to 16 bases. Germline CDR1 reads DFQATT; CDR2 reads SNEGSKA (reference sequence). For the CDR3, the DNA is TGCAGTGCTAGAGATCCTAGGGGTCCGGGATACAATGAGCAGTTCTTC. Amino acid sequence: CSARDPRGPGYNEQFF.

In this sample, this clonotype turned up many times. The chain links TRBV7-8 to TRBJ2-5, with 10 bases that match TRBD2. Germline CDR1 and CDR2: SGHVS and FQNEAQ. Losses at the gene ends were 3 bases for V and 2 bases for J; bases not matched to a gene: 6. This CDR3 contains 16 residues. CDR3 in DNA: TGTGCCAGCAGCTTTAGGGCTAGCGGGAGACAAGAGACCCAGTACTTC. Its translation: CASSFRASGRQETQYF.

This clonotype was seen repeatedly, ten times or more. V usage is TRBV6-1 and J usage is TRBJ1-6, with D possibly being TRBD1 (5 bases). V was shortened by 7 bases and J by 9 bases, with 10 bases between the two germline ends. The CDR3 length is 12 residues. Germline assignment: CDR1 MNHNS and CDR2 SASEGT. The CDR3 coding sequence is TGTGCCAGCAAGGCAGGGAGTTCACCCCTCCACTTT. It yields the protein CASKAGSSPLHF.

There are many counts of this clonotype. The chain is built from TRBV3-1 and TRBJ1-4; D may be TRBD1 (5 bases). Germline CDR1 LGHDT, CDR2 YNNKEL (reference sequence). Trimming cost V 3 bases and J 2 bases, with 16 bases left between them. The CDR3 has 17 residues. The CDR3 region has the DNA TGTGCCAGCAGCCACCGACAGTCCGCGACTACTAATGAAAAACTGTTTTTT. This sequence encodes CASSHRQSATTNEKLFF.

V gene TRBV19 combines with J gene TRBJ2-5; a weak D match, TRBD1 (5 bases). The germline V gene has CDR1 LNHDA and CDR2 SQIVND (reference sequence). V was cut by 6 bases and J by 0 bases, with 11 bases left in between. The CDR3 has 14 residues. The DNA of the CDR3 is TGTGCCAGTAGACCGGCAGGGCACCAAGAGACCCAGTACTTC. Its translation is CASRPAGHQETQYF.

A word on this clonotype: This CDR3 fails to terminate in the conserved phenylalanine or tryptophan, so it likely reflects a read error. The chain joins TRBV11-2 to TRBJ2-5; D not certain. The CDR3 loop spans 12 amino acids. Per the germline V gene, CDR1 is SGHAT and CDR2 is FQNNGV. Trimming stripped 1 base from V and 4 bases from J, with 4 bases between. CDR3 in amino acids: CASSLGVETQYY. CDR3 sequence (DNA): TGTGCCAGCAGCTTAGGGGTAGAGACCCAGTACTAC.

Worth noting for this clonotype: This may be a read error: a much more frequent sequence differs by one nucleotide. The chain links TRBV19 to TRBJ2-3, with 8 bases that match TRBD1. V lost 2 bases to trimming and J lost 3 bases; unmatched junction nucleotides: 4. This CDR3 region has 15 residues. CDR1 and CDR2 from the germline V gene are LNHDA and SQIVND (reference sequence). CDR3 in amino acids: CASSISRGLTDTQYF. The CDR3 DNA sequence: TGTGCCAGTAGTATAAGCAGGGGGCTAACAGATACGCAGTATTTT.

With respect to this clonotype: The CDR3 does not end in the conserved phenylalanine or tryptophan, so this is likely a read error. CDR3 sequence: CASRAGQGLSEQYS. In DNA, the CDR3 is TGTGCCAGCAGGGCAGGACAGGGCCTGAGCGAGCAGTACTCC. The chain couples TRBV6-1 to TRBJ2-7; 8 nucleotides agree with TRBD1. Germline lookup yields CDR1 MNHNS and CDR2 SASEGT. CDR3 size: 14 residues. Unmatched junction bases numbered 10, after V lost 6 bases and J lost 6 bases.

This clonotype appeared many times. The gene calls are TRBV10-3 and TRBJ2-4; perhaps TRBD2 as D (5 bases). Looked up from germline, CDR1 is ENHRY and CDR2 is SYGVKD. This CDR3 has 13 amino acids. V dropped 3 bases and J dropped 8 bases, with 11 bases sitting between them. The DNA for the CDR3 is TGTGCCATCAGTGAACCGGGAATACACATTCAGTACTTC. Translation: CAISEPGIHIQYF.

This sequence joins TRBV11-1 and TRBJ2-1; 14 bases line up with TRBD2. The junction had 2 bases not matched to a gene; V was cut back by 4 bases and J by 3 bases. This CDR3 has 16 amino acids. Germline V gives CDR1 SGHAT, CDR2 FQDESV (reference sequence). The CDR3 coding sequence is TGTGCCAGCAGCTCCGGGACTAGCGGGAGCTACAATGAGCAGTTCTTC. The encoded protein is CASSSGTSGSYNEQFF.

To note about this clonotype: At one of its ends the junction is not consistent with the germline gene, which may arise from a read error. This chain uses TRBV7-2 with TRBJ2-5, with 7 bases aligning to TRBD1. CDR3 length: 13 amino acids. Germline values: CDR1 SGHTA, CDR2 FQGNSA. The CDR3: CASSLTGKETKYF. The CDR3 bases are TGTGCCAGCAGCCTGACAGGGAAAGAGACCAAGTACTTC.

Comment on this clonotype: This CDR3 is missing its conserved last phenylalanine or tryptophan, likely due to a read error. The CDR3 DNA sequence: TGCAGTGCAACGAAACAGGACGGCAGAAATGAGCAGTTCTCC. It is translated as CSATKQDGRNEQFS. This chain connects TRBV20-1 to TRBJ2-1, with D perhaps TRBD1 (5 bases). The V end was cut by 6 bases, the J end by 7 bases, with 19 bases between. The germline V gene encodes CDR1 DFQATT and CDR2 SNEGSKA (reference sequence). This CDR3 has 14 residues.

There are many counts of this clonotype. One junction end disagrees with the germline gene, perhaps due to a read error. The chain employs TRBV6-6 and TRBJ2-3, with 16 bases lining up with TRBD2. The CDR3 consists of 13 residues. In germline, CDR1 is MNHNY, CDR2 SVGAGI (reference sequence). The CDR3 nucleotides read TGTGCCAGCAGTTACGGGACTAGCGGGGGGGATCGATTT. As protein: CASSYGTSGGDRF.

This clonotype was seen many times. This sequence joins TRBV6-1 and TRBJ1-3; no firm D call. From germline, CDR1 is MNHNS and CDR2 SASEGT. This CDR3 spans 15 amino acids. The V end was cut by 3 bases, the J end by 0 bases, with 9 bases between. The DNA for the CDR3 is TGTGCCAGCAGTGAGCTAAGAGACTCTGGAAACACCATATATTTT. Amino acid sequence: CASSELRDSGNTIYF.

In regard to this clonotype: One end of the junction fails to match germline, which may point to a read error. The chain employs TRBV28 and TRBJ1-6; D possibly corresponds to TRBD1 (5 bases). The CDR3 extends over 13 amino acids. The germline V gene has CDR1 MDHEN and CDR2 SYDVKM. In DNA, the CDR3 is TGTGCCAGCGGTTTCGTGGGGGAACCACCCCTCCACTTT. It is translated as CASGFVGEPPLHF.

V usage is TRBV7-6 and J usage is TRBJ2-3; D ambiguous. This CDR3 contains 15 residues. V was trimmed by 5 bases and J by 2 bases, leaving 14 bases between them. Germline values: CDR1 SGHVS, CDR2 FNYEAQ. The CDR3: CASSPQGRYTDTQYF. DNA of the CDR3: TGTGCCAGCAGCCCCCAAGGGCGGTACACAGATACGCAGTATTTT.

J is TRBJ2-7 and V is TRBV7-2; D ambiguous. Trimming took 1 base from V and 3 from J, leaving 7 bases between them. Germline CDR1 reads SGHTA; CDR2 reads FQGNSA. The CDR3 runs to 13 residues. For the CDR3, the DNA is TGTGCCAGCAGCTTAGATATGGACTACGAGCAGTACTTC. It specifies CASSLDMDYEQYF.

This clonotype was picked up many times. The rearrangement links TRBV10-3 to TRBJ2-3; 8 nucleotides agree with TRBD2. From germline, CDR1 is ENHRY and CDR2 SYGVKD. The CDR3 loop spans 15 amino acids. The J segment lost 1 base and the V segment lost 3 bases, leaving 3 bases of the junction unmatched. The CDR3 region has the DNA TGTGCCATCAGTGAAGAAGCGGGAGGCACAGATACGCAGTATTTT. This translates into CAISEEAGGTDTQYF.

This clonotype was seen at least ten times. The chain is built from TRBV6-2 or TRBV6-3 and TRBJ2-1, with a weak D call TRBD1 (6 bases). Germline CDR1 reads MNHEY; CDR2 reads SVGEGT. The V end was cut by 2 bases, the J end by 8 bases, with 16 bases between. This CDR3 has 15 amino acids. In DNA form, the CDR3 reads TGTGCCAGCAGTTACGAGGGGGTCGCGCGGGATGAGCAGTTCTTC. Protein product: CASSYEGVARDEQFF.

About this clonotype: The CDR3 ends on some other residue instead of the conserved phenylalanine or tryptophan, so this is likely a read error. This rearrangement joins TRBV29-1 to TRBJ2-7, with 9 bases aligning to TRBD1. The end of the DNA aligns better with TRBJ2-1, so the J call may be wrong. The germline CDR1 and CDR2 sequences are SQVTM and ANQGSEA. The CDR3 length is 14 residues. The CDR3 loop reads CSVDYTGGRGGQFS. For the CDR3, the DNA is TGCAGCGTTGACTATACAGGGGGCCGGGGTGGGCAGTTCTCC.

The chain combines TRBV5-1 with TRBJ2-3; TRBD2 might be the D (5 bases). The germline CDR1 and CDR2 sequences are SGHRS and YFSETQ. V lost 0 bases to trimming and J lost 3 bases, with 14 bases between them. This CDR3 region has 16 residues. The CDR3 is CASSLGRAVLTDTQYF. In DNA form, the CDR3 reads TGCGCCAGCAGCTTGGGGCGAGCGGTCTTAACAGATACGCAGTATTTT.

This clonotype has at least ten counts. This chain connects TRBV19 to TRBJ1-5; 9 nucleotides match TRBD1. The CDR3 is 14 amino acids. V was clipped by 4 bases and J by 5 bases; unmatched bases: 3. Germline V CDR1 and CDR2: LNHDA, SQIVND (reference sequence). CDR3 sequence: CASSTQGAHQPQHF. In DNA form, the CDR3 reads TGTGCCAGTAGTACACAGGGGGCGCATCAGCCCCAGCATTTT.